Listed here is a single T cell receptor (beta chain). Its antigen is unidentified. The CDR3 is 14 residues long. The germline gives CDR1 SGDLS, CDR2 YYNGEE. V was pared by 2 bases and J by 12 bases, with 9 bases of the junction left unmatched. Primers: 60 Vbeta forward and 13 Jbeta reverse. Some clones are missing from TCRdb's copy, which holds only in-frame ones; the method was immunoSEQ multiplex PCR. Found here are 100,000 to 150,000 clones, roughly 84% of them singletons; the top ten hold 1% to 1.5%. The data were taken from a study of cytomegalovirus exposure and HLA in healthy donors. Findings and limits, study-wide: Among the sequence variants, a highly shared cluster was likely an artifact of sequencing. CMV serostatus was the only recorded immune exposure for donors.

This chain links TRBV9 with TRBJ2-1, with 9 bases identical to TRBD2. The specimen sequenced was PBMCs. The receptor's source is a girl aged 2-9 years in good health and CMV-seronegative. CDR3 in DNA: TGTGCCAGCAGCGTGGCTAGCGGGGTCCGAGTGCAGTTCTTC. It codes for CASSVASGVRVQFF.